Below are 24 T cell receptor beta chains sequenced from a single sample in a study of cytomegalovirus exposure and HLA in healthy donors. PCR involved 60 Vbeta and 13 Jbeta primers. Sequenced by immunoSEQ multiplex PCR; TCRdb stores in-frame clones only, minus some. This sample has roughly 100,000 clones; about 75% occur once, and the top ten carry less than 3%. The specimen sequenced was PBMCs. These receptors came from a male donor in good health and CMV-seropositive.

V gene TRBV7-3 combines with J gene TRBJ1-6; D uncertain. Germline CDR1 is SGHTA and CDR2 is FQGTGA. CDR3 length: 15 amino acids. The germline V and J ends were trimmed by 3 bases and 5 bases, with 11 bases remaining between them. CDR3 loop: CASSLGGPHNSPLHF. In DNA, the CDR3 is TGTGCCAGCAGCTTGGGAGGGCCCCATAATTCACCCCTCCACTTT.

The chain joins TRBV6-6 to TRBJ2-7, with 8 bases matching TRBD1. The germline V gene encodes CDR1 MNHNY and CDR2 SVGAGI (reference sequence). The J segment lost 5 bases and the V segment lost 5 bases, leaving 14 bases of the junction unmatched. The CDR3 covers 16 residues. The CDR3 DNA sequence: TGTGCCAGCAGTCCTCATTCAGGGGGCCCCAATGACGAGCAGTACTTC. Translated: CASSPHSGGPNDEQYF.

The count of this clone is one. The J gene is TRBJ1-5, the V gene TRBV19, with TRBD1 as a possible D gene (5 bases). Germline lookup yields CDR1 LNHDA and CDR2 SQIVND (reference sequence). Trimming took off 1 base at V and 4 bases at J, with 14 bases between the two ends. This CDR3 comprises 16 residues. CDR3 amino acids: CASSIVTGALNQPQHF. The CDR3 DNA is TGTGCCAGTAGTATAGTCACAGGAGCTCTAAATCAGCCCCAGCATTTT. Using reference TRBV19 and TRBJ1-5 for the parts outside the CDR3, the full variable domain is DGGITQSPKYLFRKEGQNVTLSCEQNLNHDAMYWYRQDPGQGLRLIYYSQIVNDFQKGDIAEGYSVSREKKESFPLTVTSAQKNPTAFYLCASSIVTGALNQPQHFGDGTRLSIL.

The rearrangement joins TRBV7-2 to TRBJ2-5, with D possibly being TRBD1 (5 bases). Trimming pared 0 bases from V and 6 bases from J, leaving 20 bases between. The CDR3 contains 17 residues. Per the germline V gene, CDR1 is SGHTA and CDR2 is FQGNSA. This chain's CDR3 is CASSLAAVGQGKKTQYF. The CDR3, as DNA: TGTGCCAGCAGCTTAGCGGCGGTGGGGCAGGGTAAAAAGACCCAGTACTTC.

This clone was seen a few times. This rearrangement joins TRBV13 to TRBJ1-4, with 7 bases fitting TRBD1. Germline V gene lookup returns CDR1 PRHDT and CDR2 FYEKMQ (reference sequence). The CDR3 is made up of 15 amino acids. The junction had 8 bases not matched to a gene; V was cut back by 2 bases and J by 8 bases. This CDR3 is CASSLRGTVEEKLFF. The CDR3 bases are TGTGCCAGCAGCTTAAGGGGGACAGTGGAGGAAAAACTGTTTTTT. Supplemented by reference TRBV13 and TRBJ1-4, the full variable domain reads AAGVIQSPRHLIKEKRETATLKCYPIPRHDTVYWYQQGPGQDPQFLISFYEKMQSDKGSIPDRFSAQQFSDYHSELNMSSLELGDSALYFCASSLRGTVEEKLFFGSGTQLSVL.

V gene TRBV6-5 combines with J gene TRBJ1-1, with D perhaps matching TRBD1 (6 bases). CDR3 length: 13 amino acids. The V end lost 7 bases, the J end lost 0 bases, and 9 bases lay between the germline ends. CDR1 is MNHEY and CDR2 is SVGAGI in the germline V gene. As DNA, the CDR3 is TGTGCCAGCAAAGGACAGATGAACACTGAAGCTTTCTTT. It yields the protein CASKGQMNTEAFF.

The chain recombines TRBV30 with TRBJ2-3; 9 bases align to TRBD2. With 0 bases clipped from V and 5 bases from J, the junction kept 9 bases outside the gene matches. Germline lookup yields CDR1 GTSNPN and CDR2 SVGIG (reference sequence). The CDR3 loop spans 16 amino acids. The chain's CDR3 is CAWSVARTSAQDTQYF. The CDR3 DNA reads TGTGCCTGGAGTGTAGCGAGGACTAGCGCCCAAGATACGCAGTATTTT.

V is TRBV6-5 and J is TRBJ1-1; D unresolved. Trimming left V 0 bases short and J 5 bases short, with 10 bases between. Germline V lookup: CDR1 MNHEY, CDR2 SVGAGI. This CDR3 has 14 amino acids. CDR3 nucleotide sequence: TGTGCCAGCAGTTACTCGAGCGGGGAAACTGAAGCTTTCTTT. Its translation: CASSYSSGETEAFF.

The CDR3 loop is CASSLAAAGQETQYF. The CDR3 bases are TGCGCCAGCAGCTTGGCAGCGGCTGGCCAAGAGACCCAGTACTTC. This chain joins TRBV5-1 and TRBJ2-5, with D maybe TRBD2 (5 bases). Germline values: CDR1 SGHRS, CDR2 YFSETQ. CDR3 length: 15 residues. With 0 bases removed from V and 1 base from J, the gap between germline ends came to 10 bases.

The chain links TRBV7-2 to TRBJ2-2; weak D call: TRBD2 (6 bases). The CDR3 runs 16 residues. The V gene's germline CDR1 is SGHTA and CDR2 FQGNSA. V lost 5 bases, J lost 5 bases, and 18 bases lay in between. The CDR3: CASSPTTGLYTGELFF. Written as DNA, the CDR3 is TGTGCCAGCAGCCCGACGACGGGACTGTATACCGGGGAGCTGTTTTTT.

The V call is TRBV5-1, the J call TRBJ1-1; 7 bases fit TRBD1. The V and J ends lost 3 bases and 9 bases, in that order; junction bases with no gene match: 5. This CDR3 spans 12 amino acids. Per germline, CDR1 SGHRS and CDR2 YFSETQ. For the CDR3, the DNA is TGCGCCAGCAGCTCCGGGACAGACCAAGCTTTCTTT. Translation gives CASSSGTDQAFF.

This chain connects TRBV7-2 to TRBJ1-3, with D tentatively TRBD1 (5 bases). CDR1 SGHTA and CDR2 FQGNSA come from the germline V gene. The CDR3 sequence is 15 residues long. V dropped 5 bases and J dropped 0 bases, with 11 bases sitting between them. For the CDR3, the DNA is TGTGCCAGCAGCACTTCGACAGTCTCTGGAAACACCATATATTTT. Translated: CASSTSTVSGNTIYF.

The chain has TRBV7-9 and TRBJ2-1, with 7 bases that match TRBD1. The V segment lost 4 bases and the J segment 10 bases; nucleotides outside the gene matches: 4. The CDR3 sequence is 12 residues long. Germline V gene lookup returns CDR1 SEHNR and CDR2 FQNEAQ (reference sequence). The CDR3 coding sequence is TGTGCCAGCAGCTCGACAGGGTACGAGCAGTTCTTC. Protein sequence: CASSSTGYEQFF. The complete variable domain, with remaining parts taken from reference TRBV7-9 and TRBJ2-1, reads DTGVSQNPRHKITKRGQNVTFRCDPISEHNRLYWYRQTLGQGPEFLTYFQNEAQLEKSRLLSDRFSAERPKGSFSTLEIQRTEQGDSAMYLCASSSTGYEQFFGPGTRLTVL.

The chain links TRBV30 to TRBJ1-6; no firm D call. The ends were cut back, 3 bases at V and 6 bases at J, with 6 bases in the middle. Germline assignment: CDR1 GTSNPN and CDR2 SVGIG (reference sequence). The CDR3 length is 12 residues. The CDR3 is CAWRWSNSPLHF. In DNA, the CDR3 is TGTGCCTGGAGGTGGAGTAATTCACCCCTCCACTTT.

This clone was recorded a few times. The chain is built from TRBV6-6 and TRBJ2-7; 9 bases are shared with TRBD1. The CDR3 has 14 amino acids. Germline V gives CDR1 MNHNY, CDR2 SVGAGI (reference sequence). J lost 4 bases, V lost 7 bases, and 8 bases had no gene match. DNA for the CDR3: TGTGCCAGCAACAGGGACAGGGCTGGGTACGAGCAGTACTTC. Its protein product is CASNRDRAGYEQYF.

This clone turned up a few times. The CDR3 DNA reads as TGTGCCAGCAGTTACTCGATGGGACAGAGCTACGAGCAGTACTTC. Amino acids: CASSYSMGQSYEQYF. This sequence joins TRBV6-6 and TRBJ2-7; 7 bases are a match to TRBD1. The CDR3 extends over 15 amino acids. The junction had 5 bases not matched to a gene; V was cut back by 0 bases and J by 3 bases. CDR1 and CDR2 (germline): MNHNY, SVGAGI (reference sequence).

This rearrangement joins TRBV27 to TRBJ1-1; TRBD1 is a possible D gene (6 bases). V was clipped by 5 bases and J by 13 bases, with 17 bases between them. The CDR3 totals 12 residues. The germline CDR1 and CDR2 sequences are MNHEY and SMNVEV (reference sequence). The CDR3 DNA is TGTGCCAGCAGTCCCACCGGGGGGCGAGGTTTCTTT. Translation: CASSPTGGRGFF.

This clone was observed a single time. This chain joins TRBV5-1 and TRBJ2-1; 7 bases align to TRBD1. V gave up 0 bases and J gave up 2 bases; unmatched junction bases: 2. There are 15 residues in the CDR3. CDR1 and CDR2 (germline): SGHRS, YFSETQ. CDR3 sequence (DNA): TGCGCCAGCAGCTTGGGACAGGGCGCCTACAATGAGCAGTTCTTC. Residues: CASSLGQGAYNEQFF. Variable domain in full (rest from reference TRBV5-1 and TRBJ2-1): KAGVTQTPRYLIKTRGQQVTLSCSPISGHRSVSWYQQTPGQGLQFLFEYFSETQRNKGNFPGRFSGRQFSNSRSEMNVSTLELGDSALYLCASSLGQGAYNEQFFGPGTRLTVL.

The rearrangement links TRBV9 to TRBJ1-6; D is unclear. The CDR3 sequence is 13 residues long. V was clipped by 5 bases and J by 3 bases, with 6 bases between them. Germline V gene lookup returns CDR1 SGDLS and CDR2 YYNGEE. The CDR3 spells CASSTHYNSPLHF. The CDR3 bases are TGTGCCAGCAGTACACACTATAATTCACCCCTCCACTTT. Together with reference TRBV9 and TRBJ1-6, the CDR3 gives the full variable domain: DSGVTQTPKHLITATGQRVTLRCSPRSGDLSVYWYQQSLDQGLQFLIQYYNGEERAKGNILERFSAQQFPDLHSELNLSSLELGDSALYFCASSTHYNSPLHFGNGTRLTVT.

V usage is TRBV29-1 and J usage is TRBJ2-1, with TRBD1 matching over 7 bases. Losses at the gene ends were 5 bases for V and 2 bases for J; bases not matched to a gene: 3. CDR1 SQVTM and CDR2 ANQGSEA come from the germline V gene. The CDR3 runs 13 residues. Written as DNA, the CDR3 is TGCAGCGTTAAGGGACAGACCTACAATGAGCAGTTCTTC. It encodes CSVKGQTYNEQFF.

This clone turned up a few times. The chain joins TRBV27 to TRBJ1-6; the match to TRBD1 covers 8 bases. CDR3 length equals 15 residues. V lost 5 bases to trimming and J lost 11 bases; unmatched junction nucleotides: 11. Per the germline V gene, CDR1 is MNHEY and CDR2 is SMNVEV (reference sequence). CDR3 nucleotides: TGTGCCAGCAGTCCCGCGGCAGGGGGCAGGACACCCCTCCACTTT. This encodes CASSPAAGGRTPLHF.

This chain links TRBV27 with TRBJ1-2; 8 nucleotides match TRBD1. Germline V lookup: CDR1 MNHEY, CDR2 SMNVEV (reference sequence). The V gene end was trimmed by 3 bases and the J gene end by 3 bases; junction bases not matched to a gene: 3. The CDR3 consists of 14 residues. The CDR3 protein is CASSFGQGDYGYTF. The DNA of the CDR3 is TGTGCCAGCAGTTTTGGACAGGGAGACTATGGCTACACCTTC.

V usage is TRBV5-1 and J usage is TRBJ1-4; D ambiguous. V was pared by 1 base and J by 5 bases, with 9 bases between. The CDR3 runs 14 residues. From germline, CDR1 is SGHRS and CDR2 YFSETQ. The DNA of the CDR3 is TGCGCCAGCAGCTTGTACCCCCTAAATGAAAAACTGTTTTTT. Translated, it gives CASSLYPLNEKLFF.

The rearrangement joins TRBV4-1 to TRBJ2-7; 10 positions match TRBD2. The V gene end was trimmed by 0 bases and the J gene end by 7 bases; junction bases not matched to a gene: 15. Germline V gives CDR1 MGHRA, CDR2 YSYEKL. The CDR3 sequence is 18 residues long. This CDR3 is CASSQDASWGLANDEQYF. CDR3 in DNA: TGCGCCAGCAGCCAAGACGCGTCGTGGGGACTAGCGAATGATGAGCAGTACTTC.